The clone carrying this T cell receptor beta chain was seen only a few times. What it binds is not known. This CDR3 region has 13 residues. Germline loops: CDR1 LGHDT, CDR2 YNNKEL (reference sequence). The ends were cut back, 0 bases at V and 7 bases at J, with 10 bases in the middle. TCR alpha and TCR beta cDNA libraries carrying sample barcodes and UMIs were produced by 5'RACE using constant-segment primers. TCRdb re-derived calls from the 5' RACE reads in MiXCR, one entry per CDR3 protein. The data contain around 200,000 distinct CDR3 sequences, around 25% of them seen just once; the ten biggest clones take up 9.5% to 12%. The source of the sample is a study of T-cell memory formation after mild COVID-19. Study findings and constraints: Certain responding clones were present in pre-infection memory, suggesting participation of cross-reactive memory.

The specimen sequenced was PBMCs or a T cell subset sorted from them (not recorded which). J is TRBJ2-7 and V is TRBV3-1; no definite D call. The receptor was isolated from an adult woman who had mild COVID-19 (a few samples of this study predate the infection). Cell type and time point are not known. CDR3: CASSQEAAREQYF. The CDR3 DNA is TGTGCCAGCAGCCAAGAAGCCGCGAGAGAGCAGTACTTC.